This T cell receptor (beta chain) was recorded in a study of CD8+CD57+ T cells in acquired aplastic anemia. Study details: Sorted CD4+ and CD8+ cell DNA averaged 3.2 ug.

CD8+CD57+ cell expansion, shown by flow cytometry, had occurred in the patients selected for sequencing. Investigators profiled TCR beta VDJ and CDR3 from genomic DNA template. One entry per CDR3 protein, called by TCRdb with MiXCR from the reads. The data hold about 200,000 distinct CDR3 sequences, with over 55% observed a single time. A word on this clonotype: Its antigen remains unidentified.

Trimming pared 0 bases from V and 5 bases from J, leaving 14 bases between. CDR1 SGDLS and CDR2 YYNGEE come from the germline V gene. The CDR3 is made up of 15 amino acids. Overall study results and limits: Researchers report that fewer than 30 CD8+ CDR3 sequences appeared in both patients and controls. Patients and controls were not found to differ significantly in CD8+ Simpson's diversity.

Sequenced: sorted CD4+, CD8+, or CD8+CD57+ T cells (not recorded which) from PBMCs. This clonotype originated in a human donor with aplastic anemia. V usage is TRBV9 and J usage is TRBJ2-5; a possible D gene is TRBD1 (6 bases). CDR3 amino acids: CASSVATGLRETQYF. The CDR3 region has the DNA TGTGCCAGCAGCGTAGCTACAGGGCTCAGGGAGACCCAGTACTTC. Full variable domain (rest looked up from reference TRBV9 and TRBJ2-5): DSGVTQTPKHLITATGQRVTLRCSPRSGDLSVYWYQQSLDQGLQFLIQYYNGEERAKGNILERFSAQQFPDLHSELNLSSLELGDSALYFCASSVATGLRETQYFGPGTRLLVL.